Listed here are 9 T cell receptor beta chains from one sample, sequenced in a study of blood T cell repertoires in COVID-19. Profiling relied on immunoSEQ multiplex PCR, and the TCRdb table lists in-frame clones only, not all of them. The sample lists under 200,000 clones, around 80% occurring once. Sequences were obtained from PBMCs or T cells enriched from blood (not recorded which). The source is a woman aged 65 to 85 in a cohort exposed to, infected with or recovered from COVID-19 (not recorded which).

This chain links TRBV3-1 (or the pseudogene TRBV3-2) with TRBJ2-2, with D maybe TRBD2 (6 bases). This CDR3 comprises 16 residues. V dropped 0 bases and J dropped 7 bases, with 15 bases sitting between them. Germline CDR1 reads LGHDT; CDR2 reads YNNKEL (reference sequence). The CDR3, as DNA: TGTGCCAGCAGCCAAGACGGCACAGGAGGGGTCGGGGAGCTGTTTTTT. Its protein product is CASSQDGTGGVGELFF.

This chain joins TRBV28 and TRBJ1-1; perhaps TRBD1 as D (5 bases). V was pared by 2 bases and J by 4 bases, with 17 bases between. The CDR3 spans 16 residues. Germline V gives CDR1 MDHEN, CDR2 SYDVKM. This CDR3 reads CASSLASSPGGTEAFF. As DNA, the CDR3 is TGTGCCAGCAGTTTAGCCTCCTCCCCCGGGGGCACTGAAGCTTTCTTT.

This chain uses TRBV4-1 with TRBJ1-4; tentatively, D is TRBD1 (6 bases). This CDR3 comprises 16 residues. Germline values: CDR1 MGHRA, CDR2 YSYEKL. The V gene lost 0 bases and the J gene lost 8 bases, with 16 bases spanning the gap. The CDR3 protein is CASSQDQTGSREKLFF. The CDR3 DNA sequence: TGCGCCAGCAGCCAAGATCAAACAGGGAGTCGAGAAAAACTGTTTTTT.

The chain combines TRBV30 with TRBJ2-1; the match to TRBD2 covers 9 bases. Germline lookup yields CDR1 GTSNPN and CDR2 SVGIG (reference sequence). The CDR3 extends over 14 amino acids. J gave up 10 bases and V 7 bases, and 14 bases lay outside the gene matches. The CDR3 loop reads CALTSGGPHREQFF. The DNA of the CDR3 is TGTGCCTTGACTAGCGGAGGCCCCCACAGAGAGCAGTTCTTC.

The chain carries TRBV10-3 and TRBJ2-2; D remains ambiguous. V lost 3 bases, J lost 4 bases, and 9 bases lay in between. The germline CDR1 and CDR2 sequences are ENHRY and SYGVKD. CDR3 size: 14 residues. The CDR3 region has the DNA TGTGCCATCAGTGACAGGTCCGCCACCGGGGAGCTGTTTTTT. Its translation is CAISDRSATGELFF.

The chain recombines TRBV2 with TRBJ2-1; 8 bases align to TRBD2. Germline V CDR1 and CDR2: SNHLY, FYNNEI. The CDR3 has 15 amino acids. Trimming at V came to 1 base and at J to 6 bases, leaving 5 bases not matched to a gene. CDR3 nucleotide sequence: TGTGCCAGCAGTGAAGGCACTAGCGGAGTCAATGAGCAGTTCTTC. Amino acids: CASSEGTSGVNEQFF.

This clone has more than one count but fewer than ten. The chain couples TRBV2 to TRBJ2-1; D is perhaps TRBD2 (6 bases). Germline V gene sequence: CDR1 SNHLY, CDR2 FYNNEI. Trimming cost V 1 base and J 7 bases, with 11 bases left between them. This CDR3 comprises 14 residues. CDR3 protein: CASSEVTGGNEQFF. The CDR3 DNA reads TGTGCCAGCAGTGAAGTAACCGGGGGAAATGAGCAGTTCTTC.

The V call is TRBV4-3, the J call TRBJ2-7; no definite D call. CDR3 size: 16 residues. The germline V gene has CDR1 LGHNA and CDR2 YSLEER. V was clipped by 0 bases and J by 0 bases, with 12 bases between them. The chain's CDR3 is CASSQDLVASSYEQYF. In nucleotides, the CDR3 is TGCGCCAGCAGCCAAGATTTGGTAGCTTCCTCCTACGAGCAGTACTTC.

The J gene is TRBJ2-7, the V gene TRBV18; 12 nucleotides agree with TRBD1. The CDR3 is made up of 14 amino acids. Germline CDR1 is KGHSH and CDR2 is LQKENI. Trimming removed 2 bases from V and 7 bases from J; junction bases left unmatched: 3. The CDR3 DNA reads TGTGCCAGCTCACCAGGGACAGGGGGCGGTGAGCAGTACTTC. Protein sequence: CASSPGTGGGEQYF.